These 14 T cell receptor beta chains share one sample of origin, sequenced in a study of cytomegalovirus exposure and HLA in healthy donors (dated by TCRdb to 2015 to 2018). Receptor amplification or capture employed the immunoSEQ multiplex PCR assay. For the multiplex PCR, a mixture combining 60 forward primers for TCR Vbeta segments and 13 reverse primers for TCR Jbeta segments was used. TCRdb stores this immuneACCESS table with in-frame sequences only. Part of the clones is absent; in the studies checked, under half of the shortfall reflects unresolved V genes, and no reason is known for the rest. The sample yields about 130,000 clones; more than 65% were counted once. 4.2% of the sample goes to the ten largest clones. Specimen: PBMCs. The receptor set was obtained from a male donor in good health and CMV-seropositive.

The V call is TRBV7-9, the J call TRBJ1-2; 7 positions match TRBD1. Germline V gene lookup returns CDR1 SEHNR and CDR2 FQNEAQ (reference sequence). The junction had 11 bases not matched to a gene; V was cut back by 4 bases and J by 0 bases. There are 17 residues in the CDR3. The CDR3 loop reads CASSSRTGNISNYGYTF. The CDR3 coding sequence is TGTGCCAGCAGCTCCCGGACAGGTAACATTTCTAACTATGGCTACACCTTC.

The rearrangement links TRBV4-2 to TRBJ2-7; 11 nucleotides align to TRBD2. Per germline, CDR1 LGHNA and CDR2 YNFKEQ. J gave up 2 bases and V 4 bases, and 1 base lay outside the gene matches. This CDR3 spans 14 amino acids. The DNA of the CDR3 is TGTGCCAGCAGCCCGGGACTAGCGGCCTACGAGCAGTACTTC. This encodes CASSPGLAAYEQYF.

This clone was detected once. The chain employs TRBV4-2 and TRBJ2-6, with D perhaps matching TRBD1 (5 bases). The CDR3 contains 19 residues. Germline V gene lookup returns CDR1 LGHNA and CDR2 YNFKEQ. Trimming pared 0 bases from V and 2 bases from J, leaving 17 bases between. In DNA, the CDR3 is TGTGCCAGCAGCCAAGAGCCAGGGATGGTTCGGGCTGGGGCCAACGTCCTGACTTTC. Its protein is CASSQEPGMVRAGANVLTF.

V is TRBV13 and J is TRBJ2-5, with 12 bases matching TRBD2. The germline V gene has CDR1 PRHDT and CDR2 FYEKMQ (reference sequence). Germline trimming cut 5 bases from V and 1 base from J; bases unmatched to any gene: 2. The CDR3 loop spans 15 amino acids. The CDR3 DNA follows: TGTGCCAGCAGCCAGACTAGCGGGGGCCAAGAGACCCAGTACTTC. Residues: CASSQTSGGQETQYF.

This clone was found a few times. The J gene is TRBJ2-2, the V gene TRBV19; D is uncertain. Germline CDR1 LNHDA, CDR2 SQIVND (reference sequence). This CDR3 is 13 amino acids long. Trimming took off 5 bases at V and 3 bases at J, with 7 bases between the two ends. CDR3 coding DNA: TGTGCCAGTAGTTTTCGTGACACCGGGGAGCTGTTTTTT. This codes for CASSFRDTGELFF.

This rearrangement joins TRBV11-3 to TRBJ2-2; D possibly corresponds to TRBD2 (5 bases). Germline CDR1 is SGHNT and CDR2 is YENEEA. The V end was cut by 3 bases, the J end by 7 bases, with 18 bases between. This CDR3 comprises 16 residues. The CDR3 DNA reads TGTGCCAGCAGCTTCGAGGGATCGGGATCATACGGGGAGCTGTTTTTT. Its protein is CASSFEGSGSYGELFF.

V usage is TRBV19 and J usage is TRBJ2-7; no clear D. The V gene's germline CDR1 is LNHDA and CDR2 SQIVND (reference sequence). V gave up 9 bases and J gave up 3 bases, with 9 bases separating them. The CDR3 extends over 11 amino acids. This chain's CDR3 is CASRNSYEQYF. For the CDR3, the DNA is TGTGCCAGCCGTAACAGCTACGAGCAGTACTTC. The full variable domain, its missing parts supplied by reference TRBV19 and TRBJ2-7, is DGGITQSPKYLFRKEGQNVTLSCEQNLNHDAMYWYRQDPGQGLRLIYYSQIVNDFQKGDIAEGYSVSREKKESFPLTVTSAQKNPTAFYLCASRNSYEQYFGPGTRLTVT.

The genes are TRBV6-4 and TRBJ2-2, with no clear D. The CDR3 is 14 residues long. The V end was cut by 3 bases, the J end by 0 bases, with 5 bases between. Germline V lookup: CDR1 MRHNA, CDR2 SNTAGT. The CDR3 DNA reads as TGTGCCAGCAGTGAACTAACGAACACCGGGGAGCTGTTTTTT. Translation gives CASSELTNTGELFF.

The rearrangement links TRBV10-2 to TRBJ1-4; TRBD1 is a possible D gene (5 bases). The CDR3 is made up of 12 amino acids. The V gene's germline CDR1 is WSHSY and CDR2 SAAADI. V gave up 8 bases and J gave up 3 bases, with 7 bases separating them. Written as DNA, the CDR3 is TGCGCCAGCGGGGACTCTAATGAAAAACTGTTTTTT. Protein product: CASGDSNEKLFF.

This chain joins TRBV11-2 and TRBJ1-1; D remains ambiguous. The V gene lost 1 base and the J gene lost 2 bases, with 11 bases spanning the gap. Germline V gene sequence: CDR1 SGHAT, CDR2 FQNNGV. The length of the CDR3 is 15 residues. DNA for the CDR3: TGTGCCAGCAGCTTAGTTGGAAAACTAAACACTGAAGCTTTCTTT. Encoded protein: CASSLVGKLNTEAFF.

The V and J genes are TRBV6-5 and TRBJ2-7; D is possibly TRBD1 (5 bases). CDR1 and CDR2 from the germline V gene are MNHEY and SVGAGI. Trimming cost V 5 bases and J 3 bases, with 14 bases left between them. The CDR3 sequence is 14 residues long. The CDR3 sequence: CASSVPGPYYEQYF. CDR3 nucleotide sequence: TGTGCCAGCAGTGTCCCAGGGCCCTACTACGAGCAGTACTTC.

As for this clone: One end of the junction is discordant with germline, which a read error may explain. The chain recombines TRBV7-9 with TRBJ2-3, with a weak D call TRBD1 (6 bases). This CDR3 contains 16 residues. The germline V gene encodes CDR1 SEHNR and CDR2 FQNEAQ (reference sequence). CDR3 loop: CSSSPLQGSDADTQYF. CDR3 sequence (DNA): TGTTCCAGCAGCCCCCTACAGGGAAGTGACGCAGATACGCAGTATTTT.

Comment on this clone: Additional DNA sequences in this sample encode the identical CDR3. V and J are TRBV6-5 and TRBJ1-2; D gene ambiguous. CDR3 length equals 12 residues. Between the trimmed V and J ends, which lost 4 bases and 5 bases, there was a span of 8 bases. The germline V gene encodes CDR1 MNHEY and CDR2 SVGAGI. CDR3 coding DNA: TGTGCCAGCAGTTCGGGGATATATGGCTACACCTTC. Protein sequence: CASSSGIYGYTF.

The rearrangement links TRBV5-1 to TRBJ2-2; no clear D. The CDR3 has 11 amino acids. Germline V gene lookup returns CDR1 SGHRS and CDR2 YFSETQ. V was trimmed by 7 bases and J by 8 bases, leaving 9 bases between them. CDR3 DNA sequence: TGCGCCAGCCGCGAGATTGGGGAGCTGTTTTTT. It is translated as CASREIGELFF.